This T cell receptor (beta chain) emerged from a study of blood T cell repertoires in COVID-19. Overall study context: Italy, Spain and the United States were the sources of the convalescent and acute COVID-19 samples.

In the source study's methods: How many nucleated cells were present was estimated from reference gene primer amplification. Sequencing used immunoSEQ multiplex PCR; TCRdb keeps in-frame clones, though not all of them. That table is the source of V, J and clone size, and D and trimming were worked out from the DNA. Here the sample spans approximately 170,000 clones, 88% being singletons. In terms of age and location, participants ranged from about 18 to 100 years and lived in approximately 26 US areas. Recovery meant two consecutive negative NP/OP PCR tests, professional clearance, or resolved symptoms. V shed 4 bases and J 8 bases; nucleotides not matched to a gene: 7. This CDR3 region has 14 residues. Per the germline V gene, CDR1 is KGHSH and CDR2 is LQKENI.

The receptor was derived from a woman aged 18-29 years who had recovered from COVID-19. The sequenced sample was PBMCs or T cells enriched from blood (not recorded which). The chain joins TRBV18 to TRBJ1-4, with 7 bases lining up with TRBD1. The CDR3 DNA reads TGTGCCAGCTCACGGCAGGGGGTAGAGGAAAAACTGTTTTTT. It specifies CASSRQGVEEKLFF.